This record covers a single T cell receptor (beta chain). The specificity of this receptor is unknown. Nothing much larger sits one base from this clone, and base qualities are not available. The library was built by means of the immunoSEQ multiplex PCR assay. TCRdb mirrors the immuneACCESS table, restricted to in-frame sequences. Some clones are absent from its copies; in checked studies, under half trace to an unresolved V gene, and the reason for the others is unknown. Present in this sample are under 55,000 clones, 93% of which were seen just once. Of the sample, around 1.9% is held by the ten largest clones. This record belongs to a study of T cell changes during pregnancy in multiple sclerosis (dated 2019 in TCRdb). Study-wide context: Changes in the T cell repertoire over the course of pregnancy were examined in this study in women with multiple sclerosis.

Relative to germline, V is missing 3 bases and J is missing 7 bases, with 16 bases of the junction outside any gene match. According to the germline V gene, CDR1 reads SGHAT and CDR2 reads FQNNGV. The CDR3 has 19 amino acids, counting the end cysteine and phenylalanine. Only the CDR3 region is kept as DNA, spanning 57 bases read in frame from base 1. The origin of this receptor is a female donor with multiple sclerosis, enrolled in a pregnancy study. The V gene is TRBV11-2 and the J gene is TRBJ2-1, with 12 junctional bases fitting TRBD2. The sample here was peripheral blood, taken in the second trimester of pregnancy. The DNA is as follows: TGTGCCAGCAGCTTTGTGTCTAGCGGGAGGGCCGAGTCGTCGAATGAGCAGTTCTTC. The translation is CASSFVSSGRAESSNEQFF.